This TCR beta chain was profiled in a study of blood T cells in healthy people across ages. Primed by a sample-barcoded 5' primer and a J-beta primer mix, a second PCR proceeded for roughly 6 to 12 cycles. TCRdb redid the calling of the 5' RACE reads with MiXCR, one entry per CDR3 protein. The data show 1.8 million or so distinct CDR3 sequences, about 39% seen once. Findings and caveats of the study: Comparison with aged donors showed that long-lived donors had more naive CD4+ cells and higher diversity. Per million T cells, TCR beta diversity dropped about linearly as age rose.

This CDR3 is built from 12 residues. Germline CDR1 reads DFQATT; CDR2 reads SNEGSKA (reference sequence). V was trimmed by 0 bases and J by 12 bases, leaving 12 bases between them. Healthy Caucasian individuals from Russia aged 6 to 90 were enrolled as donors. As concerns this clonotype: Its specificity is unknown.

This receptor was obtained from a human donor in good health. This chain links TRBV20-1 with TRBJ2-4, with no clear D. Sequencing was carried out using blood. The CDR3 bases are TGCAGTGCTAGAGATCGGTTAGAGCCTCAGTACTTC. This codes for CSARDRLEPQYF.